The sequence of this TCR beta chain was determined in a study of cytomegalovirus exposure and HLA in healthy donors. General study results and limits: Cytomegalovirus status was reportedly diagnosed by the classifier with high specificity and sensitivity. First-cohort TCR clusters were later found to tend to co-occur in the 120 or so validation repertoires. There were some public TCRs occurring in many donors, but most TCR sequences were rare.

The method was immunoSEQ multiplex PCR; TCRdb's version includes in-frame clones alone and lacks a portion of them. Here the sample spans fewer than 300,000 clones, more than 75% being singletons. The donors were members of the validation cohort comprising 100 to 150 subjects, separate from the approximately 630-subject first cohort. Turning to this clone: Its cognate antigen is unknown.

Per germline, CDR1 LNHDA and CDR2 SQIVND (reference sequence). The V and J ends lost 5 bases and 0 bases, in that order; junction bases with no gene match: 9. The CDR3 totals 17 residues. Sample: PBMCs. The clonotype comes from a young woman in good health and CMV-seronegative. The V gene is TRBV19, the J gene TRBJ1-5; 8 positions match TRBD1. In DNA, the CDR3 is TGTGCCAGTAGTCGTCTGGGACAGGTACCTAGCAATCAGCCCCAGCATTTT. Protein sequence: CASSRLGQVPSNQPQHF.